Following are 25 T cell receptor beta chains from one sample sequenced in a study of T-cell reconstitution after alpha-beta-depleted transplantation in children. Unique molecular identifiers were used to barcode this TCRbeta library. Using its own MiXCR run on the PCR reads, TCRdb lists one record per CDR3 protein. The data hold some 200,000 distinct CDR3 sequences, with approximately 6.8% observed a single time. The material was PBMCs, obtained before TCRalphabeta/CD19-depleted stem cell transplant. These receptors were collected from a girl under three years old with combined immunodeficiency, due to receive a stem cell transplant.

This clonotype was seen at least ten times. CDR3 residues: CSVKSTMGYTF. The CDR3 DNA is TGCAGCGTCAAGAGTACTATGGGCTACACCTTC. The V gene is TRBV29-1, the J gene TRBJ1-2, with D unresolved. CDR3 length equals 11 residues. Trimming took 6 bases from V and 8 from J, leaving 13 bases between them. From germline, CDR1 is SQVTM and CDR2 ANQGSEA.

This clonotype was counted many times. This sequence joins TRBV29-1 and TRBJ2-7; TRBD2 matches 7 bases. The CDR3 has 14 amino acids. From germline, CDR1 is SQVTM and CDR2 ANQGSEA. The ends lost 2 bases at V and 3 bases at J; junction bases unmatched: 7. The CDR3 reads CSVELLTSNYEQYF. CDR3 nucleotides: TGCAGCGTTGAACTCTTGACTAGCAACTACGAGCAGTACTTC.

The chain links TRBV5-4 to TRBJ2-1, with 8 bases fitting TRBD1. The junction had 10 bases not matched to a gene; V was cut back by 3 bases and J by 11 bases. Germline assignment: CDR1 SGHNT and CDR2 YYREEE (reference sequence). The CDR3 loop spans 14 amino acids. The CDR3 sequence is CASSYVGQGDKQFF. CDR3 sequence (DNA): TGTGCCAGCAGCTACGTAGGACAGGGAGATAAGCAGTTCTTC.

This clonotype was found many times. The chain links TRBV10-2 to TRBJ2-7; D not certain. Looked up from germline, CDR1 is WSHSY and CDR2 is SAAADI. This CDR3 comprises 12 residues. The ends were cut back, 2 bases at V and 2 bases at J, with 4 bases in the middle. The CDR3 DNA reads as TGCGCCAGCAGTGAGGGAACCTACGAGCAGTACTTC. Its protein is CASSEGTYEQYF.

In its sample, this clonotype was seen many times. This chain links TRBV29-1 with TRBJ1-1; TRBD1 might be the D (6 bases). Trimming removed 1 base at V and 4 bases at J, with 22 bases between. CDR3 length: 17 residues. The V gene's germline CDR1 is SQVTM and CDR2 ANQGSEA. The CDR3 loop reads CSVEGGDMTLGGTEAFF. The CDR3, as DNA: TGCAGCGTTGAAGGAGGGGACATGACTCTCGGGGGCACTGAAGCTTTCTTT.

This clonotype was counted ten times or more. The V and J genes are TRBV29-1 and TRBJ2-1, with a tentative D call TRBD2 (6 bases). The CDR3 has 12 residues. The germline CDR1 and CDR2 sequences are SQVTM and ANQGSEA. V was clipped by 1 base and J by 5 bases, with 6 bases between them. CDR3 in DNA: TGCAGCGTTGAAGGCGGGAACAATGAGCAGTTCTTC. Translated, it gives CSVEGGNNEQFF.

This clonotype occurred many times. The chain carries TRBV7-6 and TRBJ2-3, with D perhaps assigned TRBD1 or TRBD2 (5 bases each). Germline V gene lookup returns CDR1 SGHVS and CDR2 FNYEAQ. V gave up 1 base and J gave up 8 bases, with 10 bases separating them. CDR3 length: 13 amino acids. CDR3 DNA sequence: TGTGCCAGCAGCTTAGAAGGTGGGGGTACGCAGTATTTT. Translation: CASSLEGGGTQYF.

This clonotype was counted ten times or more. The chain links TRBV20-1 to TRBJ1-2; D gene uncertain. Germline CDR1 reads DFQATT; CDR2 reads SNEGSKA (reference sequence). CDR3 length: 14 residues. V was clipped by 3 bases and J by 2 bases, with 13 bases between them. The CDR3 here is CSASRLDGNYGYTF. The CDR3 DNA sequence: TGCAGTGCTAGCCGACTTGACGGAAACTATGGCTACACCTTC.

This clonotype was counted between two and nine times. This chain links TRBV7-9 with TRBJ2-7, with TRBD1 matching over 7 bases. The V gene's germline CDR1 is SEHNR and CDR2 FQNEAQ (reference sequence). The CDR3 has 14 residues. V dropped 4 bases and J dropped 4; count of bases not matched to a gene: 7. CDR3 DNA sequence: TGTGCCAGCAGCTCCACCGGGACAGCATACGAGCAGTACTTC. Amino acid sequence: CASSSTGTAYEQYF.

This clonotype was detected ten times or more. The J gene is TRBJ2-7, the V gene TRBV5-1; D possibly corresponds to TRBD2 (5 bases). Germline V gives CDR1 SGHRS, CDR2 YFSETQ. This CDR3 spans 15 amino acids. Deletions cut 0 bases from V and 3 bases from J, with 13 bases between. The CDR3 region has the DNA TGCGCCAGCAGCTTGGCGCCGGGGTCTAGCTACGAGCAGTACTTC. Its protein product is CASSLAPGSSYEQYF.

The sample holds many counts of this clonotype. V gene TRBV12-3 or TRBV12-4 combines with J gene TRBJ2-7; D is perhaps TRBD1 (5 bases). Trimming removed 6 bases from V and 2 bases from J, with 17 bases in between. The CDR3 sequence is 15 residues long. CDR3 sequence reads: CASRQGVGMTYEQYF. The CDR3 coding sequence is TGTGCCAGCAGGCAAGGGGTAGGGATGACCTACGAGCAGTACTTC.

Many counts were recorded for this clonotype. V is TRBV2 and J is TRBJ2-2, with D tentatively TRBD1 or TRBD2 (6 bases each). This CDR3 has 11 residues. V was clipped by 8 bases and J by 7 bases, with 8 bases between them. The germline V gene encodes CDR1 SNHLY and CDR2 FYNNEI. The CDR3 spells CASGGLGELFF. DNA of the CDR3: TGTGCCAGCGGGGGGCTCGGGGAGCTGTTTTTT.

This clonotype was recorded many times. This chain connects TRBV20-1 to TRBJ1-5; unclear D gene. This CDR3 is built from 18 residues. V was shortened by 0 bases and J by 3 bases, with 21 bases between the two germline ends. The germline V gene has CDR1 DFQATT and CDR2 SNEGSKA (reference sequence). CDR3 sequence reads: CSARDSRDGATFNQPQHF. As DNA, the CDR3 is TGCAGTGCTAGAGATTCCCGGGATGGCGCAACTTTCAATCAGCCCCAGCATTTT.

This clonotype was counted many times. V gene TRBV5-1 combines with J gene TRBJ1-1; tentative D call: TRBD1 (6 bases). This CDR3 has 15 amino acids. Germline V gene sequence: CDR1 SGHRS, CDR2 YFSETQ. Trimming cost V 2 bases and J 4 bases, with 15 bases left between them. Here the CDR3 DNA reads TGCGCCAGCAGCTTACAACAGGGAGGAGGCACTGAAGCTTTCTTT. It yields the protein CASSLQQGGGTEAFF. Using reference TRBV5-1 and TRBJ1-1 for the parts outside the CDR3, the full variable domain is KAGVTQTPRYLIKTRGQQVTLSCSPISGHRSVSWYQQTPGQGLQFLFEYFSETQRNKGNFPGRFSGRQFSNSRSEMNVSTLELGDSALYLCASSLQQGGGTEAFFGQGTRLTVV.

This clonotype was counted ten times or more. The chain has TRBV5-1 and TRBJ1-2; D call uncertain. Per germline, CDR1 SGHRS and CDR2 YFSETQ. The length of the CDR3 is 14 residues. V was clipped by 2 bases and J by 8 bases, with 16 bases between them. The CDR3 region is CASSFAHVGTGYTF. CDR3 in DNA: TGCGCCAGCAGCTTCGCCCACGTGGGTACAGGCTACACCTTC. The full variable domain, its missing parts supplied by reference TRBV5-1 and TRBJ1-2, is KAGVTQTPRYLIKTRGQQVTLSCSPISGHRSVSWYQQTPGQGLQFLFEYFSETQRNKGNFPGRFSGRQFSNSRSEMNVSTLELGDSALYLCASSFAHVGTGYTFGSGTRLTVV.

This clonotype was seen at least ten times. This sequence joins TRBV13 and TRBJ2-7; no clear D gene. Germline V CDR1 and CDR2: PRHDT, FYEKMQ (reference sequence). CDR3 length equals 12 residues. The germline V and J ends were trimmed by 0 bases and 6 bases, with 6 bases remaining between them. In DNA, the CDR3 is TGTGCCAGCAGCTTAGGGGACCTCGAGCAGTACTTC. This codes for CASSLGDLEQYF.

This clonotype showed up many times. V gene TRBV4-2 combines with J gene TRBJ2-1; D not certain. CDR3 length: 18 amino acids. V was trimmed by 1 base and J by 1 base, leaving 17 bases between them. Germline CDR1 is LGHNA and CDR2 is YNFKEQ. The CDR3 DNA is TGTGCCAGCAGCCAAGCTTCCTTCCTGGTTAGGTCCTACAATGAGCAGTTCTTC. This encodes CASSQASFLVRSYNEQFF.

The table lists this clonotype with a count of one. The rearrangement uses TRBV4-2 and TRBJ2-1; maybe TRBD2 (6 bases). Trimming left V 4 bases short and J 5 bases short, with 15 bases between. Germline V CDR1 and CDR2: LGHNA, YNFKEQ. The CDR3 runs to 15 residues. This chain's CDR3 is CASSPGSGLNNEQFF. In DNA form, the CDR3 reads TGTGCCAGCAGCCCCGGGAGCGGGCTTAACAATGAGCAGTTCTTC.

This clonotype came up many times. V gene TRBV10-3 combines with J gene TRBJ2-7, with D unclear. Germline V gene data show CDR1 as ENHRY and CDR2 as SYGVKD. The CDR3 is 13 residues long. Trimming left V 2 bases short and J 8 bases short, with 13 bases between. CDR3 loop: CAISENGPYQQYF. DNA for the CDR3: TGTGCCATCAGTGAGAATGGACCTTACCAGCAGTACTTC.

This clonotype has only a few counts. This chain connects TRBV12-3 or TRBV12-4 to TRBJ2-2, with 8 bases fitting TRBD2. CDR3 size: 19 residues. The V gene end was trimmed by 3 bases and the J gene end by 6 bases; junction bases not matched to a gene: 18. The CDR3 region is CASSLWASGHRVFAGELFF. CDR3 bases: TGTGCCAGCAGTTTGTGGGCTAGCGGGCACAGGGTTTTCGCCGGGGAGCTGTTTTTT.

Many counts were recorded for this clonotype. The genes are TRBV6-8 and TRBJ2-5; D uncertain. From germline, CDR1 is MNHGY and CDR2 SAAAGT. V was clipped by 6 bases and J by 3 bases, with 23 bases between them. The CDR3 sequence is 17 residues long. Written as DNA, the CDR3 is TGTGCCAGCAGGACTTCCAAATGCTGCATTGGGGAAGAGACCCAGTACTTC. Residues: CASRTSKCCIGEETQYF.

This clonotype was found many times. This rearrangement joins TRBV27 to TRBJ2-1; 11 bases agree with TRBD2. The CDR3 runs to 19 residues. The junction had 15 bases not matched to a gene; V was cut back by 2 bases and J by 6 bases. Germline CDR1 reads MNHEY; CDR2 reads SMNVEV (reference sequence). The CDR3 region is CASSLRTPGSSGRANEQFF. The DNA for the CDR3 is TGTGCCAGCAGTTTACGGACGCCGGGGAGTAGCGGGAGGGCCAATGAGCAGTTCTTC.

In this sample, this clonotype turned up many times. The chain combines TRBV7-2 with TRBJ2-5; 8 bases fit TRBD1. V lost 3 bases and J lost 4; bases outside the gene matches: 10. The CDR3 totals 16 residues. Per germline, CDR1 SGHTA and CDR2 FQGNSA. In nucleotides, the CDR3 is TGTGCCAGCAGCTTCCGGGACAGGCTAACTCCAGAGACCCAGTACTTC. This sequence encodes CASSFRDRLTPETQYF. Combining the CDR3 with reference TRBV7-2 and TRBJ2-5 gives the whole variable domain GAGVSQSPSNKVTEKGKDVELRCDPISGHTALYWYRQSLGQGLEFLIYFQGNSAPDKSGLPSDRFSAERTGGSVSTLTIQRTQQEDSAVYLCASSFRDRLTPETQYFGPGTRLLVL.

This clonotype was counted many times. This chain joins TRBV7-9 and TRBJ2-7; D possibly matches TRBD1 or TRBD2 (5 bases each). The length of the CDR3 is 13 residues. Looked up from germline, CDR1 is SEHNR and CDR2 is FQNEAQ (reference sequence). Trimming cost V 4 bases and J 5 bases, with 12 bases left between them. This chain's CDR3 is CASSYPRGDEQYF. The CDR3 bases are TGTGCCAGCAGCTATCCCAGAGGGGACGAGCAGTACTTC. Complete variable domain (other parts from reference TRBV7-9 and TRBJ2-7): DTGVSQNPRHKITKRGQNVTFRCDPISEHNRLYWYRQTLGQGPEFLTYFQNEAQLEKSRLLSDRFSAERPKGSFSTLEIQRTEQGDSAMYLCASSYPRGDEQYFGPGTRLTVT.

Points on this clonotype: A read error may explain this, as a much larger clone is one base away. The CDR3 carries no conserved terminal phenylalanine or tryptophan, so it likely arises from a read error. The CDR3 DNA follows: TGTGCCTACGGCGAGGGGAACACTGAAGCTTTCTCT. Amino acids: CAYGEGNTEAFS. The chain has TRBV30 and TRBJ1-1, with D uncertain. V lost 7 bases and J lost 1, with 10 bases in between. The V gene's germline CDR1 is GTSNPN and CDR2 SVGIG (reference sequence). CDR3 length: 12 residues.